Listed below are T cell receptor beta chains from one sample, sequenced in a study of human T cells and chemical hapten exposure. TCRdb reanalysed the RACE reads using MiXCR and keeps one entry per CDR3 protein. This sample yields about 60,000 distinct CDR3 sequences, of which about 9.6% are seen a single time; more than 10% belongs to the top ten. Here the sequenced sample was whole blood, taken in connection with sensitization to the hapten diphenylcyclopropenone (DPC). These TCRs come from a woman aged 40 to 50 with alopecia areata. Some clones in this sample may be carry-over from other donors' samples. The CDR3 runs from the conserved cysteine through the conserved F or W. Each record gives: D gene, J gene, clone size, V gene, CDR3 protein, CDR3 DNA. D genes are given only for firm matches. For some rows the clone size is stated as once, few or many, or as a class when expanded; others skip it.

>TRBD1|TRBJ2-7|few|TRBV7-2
CASSADRGRDEQYF
TGTGCCAGCAGCGCCGACAGGGGTAGGGACGAGCAGTACTTC
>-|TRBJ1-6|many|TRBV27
CASRLDSINSPLHF
TGTGCCAGCAGACTGGACAGTATCAATTCACCCCTCCACTTT
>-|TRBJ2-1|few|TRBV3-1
CASSLLSSDNEQFF
TGTGCCAGCAGCCTGTTGTCTAGCGATAATGAGCAGTTCTTC
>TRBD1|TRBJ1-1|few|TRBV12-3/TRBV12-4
CASSSGGTGWMNTEAFF
TGTGCCAGCAGTTCCGGAGGGACAGGTTGGATGAACACTGAAGCTTTCTTT
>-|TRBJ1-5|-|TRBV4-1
CASSAPGQNQPQHF
TGCGCCAGCAGCGCACCGGGCCAGAATCAGCCCCAGCATTTT
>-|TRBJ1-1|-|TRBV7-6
CASSLAYGRPNTEAFF
TGTGCCAGCAGCTTAGCGTATGGACGCCCGAACACTGAAGCTTTCTTT
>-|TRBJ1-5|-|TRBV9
CASSQGSGHQPQHF
TGTGCCAGCAGTCAGGGGTCCGGCCATCAGCCCCAGCATTTT
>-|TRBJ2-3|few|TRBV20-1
CSASRGDTQYF
TGCAGTGCTAGCAGGGGAGATACGCAGTATTTT
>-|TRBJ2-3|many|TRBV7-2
CASSPGTLRATDTQYF
TGTGCCAGCAGCCCTGGGACCTTAAGGGCCACAGATACGCAGTATTTT
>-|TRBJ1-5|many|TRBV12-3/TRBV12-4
CASSQTGGNQPQHF
TGTGCCAGCAGTCAGACAGGAGGCAATCAGCCCCAGCATTTT
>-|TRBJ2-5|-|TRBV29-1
CSVNVVLPSSQETQYF
TGCAGCGTGAACGTGGTCTTACCCTCGTCGCAAGAGACCCAGTACTTC